Below, 14 T cell receptor beta chains from the same sample are listed, as sequenced in a study of T cell repertoires in cytomegalovirus infection. The antigens these receptors bind are not known. One entry per CDR3 protein results from TCRdb running MiXCR on the reads. The table records roughly 860,000 distinct CDR3 sequences, less than 35% of them present only once. The specimen comprised cultured CD8+ T cells from PBMCs, sampled from culture after CMV antigen stimulation. The receptor set was obtained from a human donor in good health (CMV status not recorded). Some clones in this sample may be carry-over from other donors' samples.

The chain joins TRBV3-1 to TRBJ2-1; D is possibly TRBD1 (5 bases). Germline V lookup: CDR1 LGHDT, CDR2 YNNKEL (reference sequence). V shed 5 bases and J shed 8 bases, with 16 bases lying between them. The CDR3 contains 14 residues. The CDR3 sequence: CASSLRQGWDEQFF. As DNA, the CDR3 is TGTGCCAGCAGCTTACGCCAGGGATGGGATGAGCAGTTCTTC.

The CDR3 sequence: CAISGPTRDERGNEQFF. DNA of the CDR3: TGTGCCATCAGTGGGCCCACCCGGGACGAGAGGGGAAATGAGCAGTTCTTC. The J gene is TRBJ2-1, the V gene TRBV10-3; D may be TRBD1 or TRBD2 (5 bases each). The V gene lost 4 bases and the J gene lost 7 bases, with 23 bases spanning the gap. The germline V gene encodes CDR1 ENHRY and CDR2 SYGVKD. CDR3 length: 17 residues.

The chain carries TRBV11-2 and TRBJ2-2; D is ambiguous. The CDR3 length is 13 residues. CDR1 and CDR2 (germline): SGHAT, FQNNGV. V was pared by 7 bases and J by 2 bases, with 8 bases between. The CDR3 region is CASTGRNTGELFF. As DNA, the CDR3 is TGTGCCAGCACGGGTCGTAACACCGGGGAGCTGTTTTTT.

The rearrangement joins TRBV5-3 to TRBJ2-3; weak D call: TRBD2 (6 bases). TRBV5-3 is given ORF status, its function remaining uncertain. This CDR3 is built from 13 residues. V shed 8 bases and J shed 8 bases, with 18 bases lying between them. In nucleotides, the CDR3 is TGTGCCAGCAGCCCCGGGAGCTCTCCTACGCAGTATTTT. It specifies CASSPGSSPTQYF.

This clonotype was observed at least ten times. The rearrangement uses TRBV7-6 and TRBJ2-2, with TRBD1 matching 10 bases. CDR3 length: 15 amino acids. Losses at the gene ends were 5 bases for V and 4 bases for J; bases not matched to a gene: 4. Germline values: CDR1 SGHVS, CDR2 FNYEAQ. Written as DNA, the CDR3 is TGTGCCAGCAGCCTAAGGACAGGGGGCACCGGGGAGCTGTTTTTT. Translated: CASSLRTGGTGELFF.

The chain recombines TRBV19 with TRBJ1-2; D perhaps matches TRBD1 (6 bases). CDR1 and CDR2 (germline): LNHDA, SQIVND (reference sequence). The V and J ends lost 10 bases and 10 bases respectively, with 19 bases between them. The CDR3 sequence is 12 residues long. CDR3 DNA: TGTGCCACTACTCAGACAGGCCCGATCTACACCTTC. As protein: CATTQTGPIYTF.

The chain's CDR3 is CASRDQGSSYNEQFF. The CDR3 nucleotides are TGTGCCAGCAGAGACCAGGGGAGCTCCTACAATGAGCAGTTCTTC. The chain couples TRBV7-9 to TRBJ2-1, with D possibly TRBD1 on 6 matching bases. This CDR3 spans 15 amino acids. CDR1 SEHNR and CDR2 FQNEAQ come from the germline V gene (reference sequence). Trimming shortened V by 6 bases and J by 0 bases, and 12 bases separated the two germline ends.

The chain is built from TRBV9 and TRBJ2-5; no definite D call. The CDR3 consists of 15 residues. Germline CDR1 and CDR2: SGDLS and YYNGEE. Trimming pared 0 bases from V and 5 bases from J, leaving 14 bases between. CDR3 protein: CASSVGNHLMETQYF. The DNA for the CDR3 is TGTGCCAGCAGCGTAGGTAATCACTTAATGGAGACCCAGTACTTC. The whole variable domain, remainder taken from reference TRBV9 and TRBJ2-5, is DSGVTQTPKHLITATGQRVTLRCSPRSGDLSVYWYQQSLDQGLQFLIQYYNGEERAKGNILERFSAQQFPDLHSELNLSSLELGDSALYFCASSVGNHLMETQYFGPGTRLLVL.

The CDR3 reads CASSPTGHEQFF. The CDR3 nucleotides are TGTGCCAGCAGTCCCACAGGGCACGAGCAGTTCTTC. The chain has TRBV27 and TRBJ2-1; possibly TRBD1 for D (6 bases). Germline V gene sequence: CDR1 MNHEY, CDR2 SMNVEV (reference sequence). Trimming took 5 bases from V and 10 from J, leaving 12 bases between them. This CDR3 is built from 12 residues.

This clonotype was found a few times. The rearrangement joins TRBV7-3 to TRBJ2-3; either TRBD1 or TRBD2 may supply D (6 bases each). Germline V gene lookup returns CDR1 SGHTA and CDR2 FQGTGA. V lost 2 bases and J lost 0, with 12 bases in between. This CDR3 spans 16 amino acids. The CDR3 spells CASSLLGGGSTDTQYF. For the CDR3, the DNA is TGTGCCAGCAGCTTATTGGGGGGCGGAAGCACAGATACGCAGTATTTT.

This rearrangement joins TRBV7-6 to TRBJ2-1; 10 bases fit TRBD1. CDR1 is SGHVS, CDR2 FNYEAQ, per germline. Trimming removed 2 bases from V and 12 bases from J; junction bases left unmatched: 10. This CDR3 has 15 residues. The CDR3 nucleotides are TGTGCCAGCAGCTTATTGGACAGGGGGGCCCAAGGGCAGTTCTTC. The encoded protein is CASSLLDRGAQGQFF.

This clonotype has ten or more counts. The J gene is TRBJ1-4, the V gene TRBV7-6; D is ambiguous. From germline, CDR1 is SGHVS and CDR2 FNYEAQ. V gave up 2 bases and J gave up 8 bases, with 9 bases separating them. CDR3 size: 13 residues. For the CDR3, the DNA is TGTGCCAGCAGCTTAAGGCCCAGGGAAAAACTGTTTTTT. It specifies CASSLRPREKLFF.

This clonotype has only a few counts. V and J are TRBV27 and TRBJ1-5; D is unclear. The ends were cut back, 0 bases at V and 5 bases at J, with 11 bases in the middle. The CDR3 has 15 amino acids. Germline loops: CDR1 MNHEY, CDR2 SMNVEV (reference sequence). In nucleotides, the CDR3 is TGTGCCAGCAGTTTATCGATCCAGGAGGATCAGCCCCAGCATTTT. As protein: CASSLSIQEDQPQHF.

This chain joins TRBV27 and TRBJ2-3, with TRBD2 matching 10 bases. This CDR3 is 14 amino acids long. J was trimmed by 6 bases and V by 5 bases; bases with no gene match: 5. CDR1 and CDR2 from the germline V gene are MNHEY and SMNVEV (reference sequence). For the CDR3, the DNA is TGTGCCAGCAGTAGCGGGGGGGCCTATGATACGCAGTATTTT. As protein: CASSSGGAYDTQYF.